Listed here are 8 T cell receptor beta chains from one sample, sequenced in a study of T cell repertoires in cytomegalovirus infection. TCRdb ran MiXCR on the reads and lists one entry per CDR3 protein. The profile shows more than 650,000 distinct CDR3 sequences, about 40% of them singletons. The sample consisted of PBMCs. These receptors were collected from a human donor in good health (CMV status not recorded). Some clones in this sample may be carry-over from other donors' samples.

The rearrangement uses TRBV28 and TRBJ1-2; the D is unclear. CDR1 and CDR2 (germline): MDHEN, SYDVKM. The CDR3 has 12 amino acids. Trimming cost V 3 bases and J 7 bases, with 9 bases left between them. Written as DNA, the CDR3 is TGTGCCAGCAGTTTGGGTAGGACTGGCTACACCTTC. This sequence encodes CASSLGRTGYTF.

The rearrangement uses TRBV18 and TRBJ2-7; TRBD2 matches 8 bases. The germline gives CDR1 KGHSH, CDR2 LQKENI. The CDR3 extends over 14 amino acids. The V segment lost 0 bases and the J segment 2 bases; nucleotides outside the gene matches: 0. The CDR3 DNA is TGTGCCAGCTCACCACCACTAGCGGCCTACGAGCAGTACTTC. Translated: CASSPPLAAYEQYF.

The chain couples TRBV14 to TRBJ2-5; tentative D call: TRBD1 (5 bases). Germline CDR1 and CDR2: SGHDN and FVKESK. The CDR3 has 15 amino acids. V was pared by 2 bases and J by 0 bases, with 10 bases between. CDR3 sequence reads: CASSQWGSNQETQYF. The CDR3 nucleotides are TGTGCCAGCAGCCAATGGGGCAGCAACCAAGAGACCCAGTACTTC.

The CDR3 DNA sequence: TGTGCCACCACGCCGTCGAACACCGGGGAGCTGTTTTTT. Amino acid sequence: CATTPSNTGELFF. This rearrangement joins TRBV10-3 to TRBJ2-2; D is unclear. This CDR3 is 13 amino acids long. V lost 10 bases, J lost 0 bases, and 9 bases lay in between. Germline-derived CDR1 and CDR2 are ENHRY and SYGVKD.

Of note for this clonotype: A read error is possible here, since a much larger clone lies one base away. Here the CDR3 reads CASSLGRLGNVVLEAFF. The CDR3 DNA reads TGTGCCAGCAGCTTAGGGCGGTTAGGGAACGTGGTTCTTGAAGCTTTCTTT. V is TRBV7-2 and J is TRBJ1-1; unclear D gene. V lost 1 base to trimming and J lost 7 bases, with 22 bases between them. Germline assignment: CDR1 SGHTA and CDR2 FQGNSA. The CDR3 sequence is 17 residues long.

This chain joins TRBV20-1 and TRBJ2-1, with 16 positions matching TRBD2. The CDR3 consists of 17 residues. Germline V gene sequence: CDR1 DFQATT, CDR2 SNEGSKA (reference sequence). V gave up 5 bases and J gave up 0 bases; unmatched junction bases: 4. The CDR3 coding sequence is TGCAGTGCTCTTGGGACTAGCGGGGGGGCCTCCTACAATGAGCAGTTCTTC. Amino acid sequence: CSALGTSGGASYNEQFF.

The chain has TRBV29-1 and TRBJ2-5; TRBD2 aligns across 9 bases. J gave up 2 bases and V 4 bases, and 5 bases lay outside the gene matches. The CDR3 contains 14 residues. Germline V CDR1 and CDR2: SQVTM, ANQGSEA. CDR3 region: CSVAPSGTQETQYF. The DNA of the CDR3 is TGCAGCGTTGCCCCTAGCGGGACTCAAGAGACCCAGTACTTC.

The V call is TRBV19, the J call TRBJ2-2; tentative D call: TRBD1 (6 bases). Germline V gives CDR1 LNHDA, CDR2 SQIVND (reference sequence). The CDR3 extends over 17 amino acids. With 2 bases removed from V and 1 base from J, the gap between germline ends came to 14 bases. The CDR3 reads CASSILGQGRNTGELFF. The CDR3 DNA is TGTGCCAGTAGTATACTGGGCCAGGGGCGGAACACCGGGGAGCTGTTTTTT.